The clone carrying this TCR beta chain appeared a few times. No antigen is known for it. This sample was included in a study of cytomegalovirus exposure and HLA in healthy donors. The PCR employed 60 Vbeta primers together with 13 Jbeta primers. Sequenced by immunoSEQ multiplex PCR; TCRdb stores in-frame clones only, minus some. The profile shows some 200,000 clones, under 90% of them singletons. Nominally healthy donors were sampled, though unrecorded immune exposures were likely. Germline CDR1 SGHTA, CDR2 FQGTGA. Trimming cost V 0 bases and J 3 bases; bases outside gene matches: 2. CDR3 size: 15 residues. General study findings and limits: Within an earlier analysis, most TCR beta V segments proved productive either about 87% or about 30% of the time.

The clonotype originates from a boy aged 2-9 years in good health and CMV-seronegative. The chain uses TRBV7-3 and TRBJ1-2; TRBD1 matches 9 bases. What was sequenced was PBMCs. CDR3 protein: CASSLTGDRDYGYTF. The CDR3 bases are TGTGCCAGCAGCTTAACAGGGGACAGGGACTATGGCTACACCTTC.